The following is a TCR beta chain sequence with its context. This clone showed up just once. This receptor's antigen is unknown. No much larger clone exists at a distance of one base, and base qualities are not known. According to the study, the label for this sample's time point signals: 4 weeks on oral tofacitinib. The treatment or condition label on this specimen signifies: oral pan-JAK inhibitor, 5-10 mg twice daily. Lesional scalp punch biopsies and peripheral blood were obtained from alopecia areata patients. PBMCs were isolated by density centrifugation and stained for CD3, CD4 and CD8, and CD4+ and CD8+ T cells were sorted on a FACSAria. CDR1 and CDR2, looked up from the germline V gene, are MGHRA and YSYEKL. Cut back by 3 bases and 2 bases, the V and J ends lie 7 bases apart. Measured from the cysteine to the phenylalanine, the CDR3 is 14 residues long. The retained sequence is limited to the CDR3, 42 bases, with the frame set at the first base.

Library generation was performed with the immunoSEQ multiplex PCR assay. To provide template for TCR sequencing, every sample had RNA extracted and reverse transcribed into cDNA. SuperScript III was used to make first-strand cDNA, primed with a 2:1 mix of oligo-dT and random hexamers. A synthetic immune receptor repertoire was used to assess amplification bias, and residual bias was removed computationally. In the paper's pipeline: Raw reads were preprocessed to remove errors, and CDR3 was defined by IMGT conventions from the conserved cysteine to phenylalanine. To get clonality, Shannon entropy was normalized by log2 of the number of productive unique TCRs and the result was subtracted from 1. CD4 or CD8 identity of scalp clones was inferred by cross-referencing scalp TCRbeta sequences with sorted blood CD4 and CD8 repertoires. Drawn from immuneACCESS, this table holds only the in-frame rearrangements with V and J called that TCRdb kept. Clones are partly lost; checked studies trace under half to an unresolved V gene and leave the rest unexplained. V, J and clone size are taken as reported in that table, and D and trimming were inferred from the DNA itself. For this sample there are about 120,000 clones; about 61% appear just once. The ten largest clones represent 30% of the sample.

This record belongs to a study of CD8+ T cells in alopecia areata (dated by TCRdb to 2016 to 2018). Regarding the study in general: The treated patients took part in an open-label pilot trial in which moderate-to-severe alopecia areata was treated with oral tofacitinib at 5 to 10 mg twice daily. Tofacitinib was given for 6 to 18 months, followed by 6 months of follow-up off drug to assess delayed response and recurrence. In treated patients, disease severity was measured using the SALT score, which gives the percentage of scalp surface area affected. High-throughput TCRbeta sequencing was used to examine T cell clonal expansion in alopecia areata in both the C3H/HeJ mouse model and human patients. In humans, TCRbeta sequencing was performed on scalp tissue and on sorted CD4+ and CD8+ peripheral blood T cells from healthy controls and from patients with patchy or totalis/universalis alopecia areata. Biopsies were taken from tofacitinib-treated patients at baseline and again at 4 and 24 weeks into treatment, and several of those patients also had a later scalp biopsy. Clonality in the scalp was compared among normal scalp (n=4), patchy alopecia areata scalp (n=8), and alopecia totalis/universalis scalp (n=8). RNA came from the PAXgene miRNA kit for fixed scalp, the miRNeasy kit for PBMCs, and the RNeasy kit for mouse skin. TCRbeta CDR3 regions were amplified by immunoSEQ multiplex PCR with 35 Vbeta forward and 13 Jbeta reverse primers.

Study-wide conclusions, independent of this receptor: During tofacitinib treatment, many expanded lesional clones remained in scalp and blood, and this persistence may partly explain relapse after treatment is stopped. Compared with normal scalp, lesional scalp had higher clonality and more expanded CD8+ clones, particularly in alopecia totalis/universalis, a pattern that suggests antigenic drive. Tofacitinib significantly decreased scalp clonality and the number of expanded CD8+ clones among the top 100 scalp clones. Shared TCR sequences between patients were less evident than in mice, which may be partly attributable to HLA diversity in the patient population. Because the treated cohort was small and had only one nonresponder, larger studies are needed to examine links between baseline CD8+ expansion and response. Resident alphabeta T cells in normal human skin are also sequenced, complicating scalp TCR repertoire analysis, unlike mouse skin dominated by gammadelta T cells.

The sequenced sample was CD8+ T cells sorted from blood, obtained at week 4, from a patient treated with tofacitinib. The clonotype was recovered from a human donor with alopecia areata. The sequence joins TRBV4-1 to TRBJ2-2; tentative D gene TRBD2, with 5 bases matching. DNA sequence: TGCGCCAGCAGCCAGGCGGGTAACACCGGGGAGCTGTTTTTT. Its coded protein is CASSQAGNTGELFF.